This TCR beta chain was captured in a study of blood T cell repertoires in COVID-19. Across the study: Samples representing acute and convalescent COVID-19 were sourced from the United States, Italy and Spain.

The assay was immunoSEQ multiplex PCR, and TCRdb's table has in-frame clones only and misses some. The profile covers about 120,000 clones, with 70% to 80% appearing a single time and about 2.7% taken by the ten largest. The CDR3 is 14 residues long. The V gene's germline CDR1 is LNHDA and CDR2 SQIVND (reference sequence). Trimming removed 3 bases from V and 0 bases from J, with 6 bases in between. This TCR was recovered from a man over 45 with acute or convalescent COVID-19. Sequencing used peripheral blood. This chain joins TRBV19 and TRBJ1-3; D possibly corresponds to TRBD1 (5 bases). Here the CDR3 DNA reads TGTGCCAGTAGTATGCAGGGCTCTGGAAACACCATATATTTT. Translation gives CASSMQGSGNTIYF.